This TCR beta chain was sequenced for a study of T cell responses to AZD1222 COVID-19 vaccine listed by TCRdb under 2021. Broadly, across the study: TCR sequencing was performed for 230 to 250 trial participants, of whom 207 were given two doses of AZD1222 and approximately 25 were given two doses of MenACWY control vaccine. Trial participants were enrolled by age into 18-55, 56-69 and 70-plus year subgroups, with 148, 28 and 57 TCR-sequenced participants respectively. General findings and caveats noted by the study authors: Conclusions about previously exposed vaccinees are limited, since just five to seven AZD1222 recipients were seropositive for SARS-CoV-2 at baseline. Epitopes outside the regions mutated in the B.1.351 and B.1.1.7 variants were reportedly recognized by nearly half of the unique spike-specific TCRs. In the small 56-69-year group, the increase in depth fell short of significance, most likely because of low power. The whole spike protein was spanned by vaccine-associated CD4 TCRs, and dominant responses were seen in regions 160-218 and 743-854. A significant rise in spike-specific TCR breadth and depth was observed after two AZD1222 doses relative to day 0 and relative to MenACWY recipients. Participants were mostly white British and included more females than males, and it was suggested by the authors that clonal diversity may have been underestimated. Because no day 14 peak-response samples were available, the repertoires could be characterized only after the peak T cell response.

The CDR3 regions of human TCRbeta chains were subjected to immunosequencing. Per the source publication's procedure: TCRs in the repertoires were compared against a reference library of SARS-CoV-2-specific TCRs that had been generated with the MIRA antigen-specificity platform. Breadth was defined as the fraction of unique TCRs that were SARS-CoV-2-associated. Depth was defined as the fraction of total T cells that were SARS-CoV-2-associated. Using the MIRA data, each spike-specific TCR was assigned both to the spike region to which the TCR was reactive and to a CD4 or CD8 class. Log10-transformed breadth and depth values were compared by one-way ANOVA with Sidak's multiple comparisons tests. TCRdb re-hosts the immuneACCESS table, in-frame sequences only. Its copies lack some clones; in the studies checked, an unresolved V gene accounts for under half of them, and the cause for the rest is not known. Clone size and V and J calls were adopted from that table, with D and trimming inferred from the DNA. Counted in this sample were about 88,000 clones; 90% of them appeared once. The ten largest clones represent 5.4% of the sample.

This sample's time point label indicates: about 28 days (+/-7) after the second vaccine dose. AZD1222 recipients whose second dose came at about 4 weeks and those whose second dose came at about 12 weeks were combined into one group, since spike-specific TCR depth and breadth did not differ between the two schedules. Vaccinee samples came from UK trials COV001 and COV002, including a single-blind randomized controlled phase 2/3 trial of AZD1222 (ChAdOx1 nCoV-19) in healthy adults. For TCRbeta chain sequencing, PBMC samples were collected from trial participants at day 0 and at day 28 after the second dose. V is cut by 0 bases and J by 10 bases, and the space between the germline ends is 9 bases. Taken from cysteine to phenylalanine, the CDR3 has 13 residues. The kept DNA is CDR3 alone, 39 bases in frame from the first base. Reading the germline V gene (reference sequence) gives CDR1 MNHEY and CDR2 SMNVEV.

Comment on this clone: The antigen it binds to is not known. No base quality values were provided; no much bigger clone lies one nucleotide off.

The material was peripheral blood, obtained 28 days after the second AZD1222 dose. This sequence was found in an adult who received the AZD1222 COVID-19 vaccine. The chain was built from TRBV27 and TRBJ1-4; no D gene is confidently identified. This receptor carries the CDR3 CASSLSGFGKLFF. Read as DNA, the sequence is TGTGCCAGCAGTTTATCAGGGTTTGGAAAACTGTTTTTT.